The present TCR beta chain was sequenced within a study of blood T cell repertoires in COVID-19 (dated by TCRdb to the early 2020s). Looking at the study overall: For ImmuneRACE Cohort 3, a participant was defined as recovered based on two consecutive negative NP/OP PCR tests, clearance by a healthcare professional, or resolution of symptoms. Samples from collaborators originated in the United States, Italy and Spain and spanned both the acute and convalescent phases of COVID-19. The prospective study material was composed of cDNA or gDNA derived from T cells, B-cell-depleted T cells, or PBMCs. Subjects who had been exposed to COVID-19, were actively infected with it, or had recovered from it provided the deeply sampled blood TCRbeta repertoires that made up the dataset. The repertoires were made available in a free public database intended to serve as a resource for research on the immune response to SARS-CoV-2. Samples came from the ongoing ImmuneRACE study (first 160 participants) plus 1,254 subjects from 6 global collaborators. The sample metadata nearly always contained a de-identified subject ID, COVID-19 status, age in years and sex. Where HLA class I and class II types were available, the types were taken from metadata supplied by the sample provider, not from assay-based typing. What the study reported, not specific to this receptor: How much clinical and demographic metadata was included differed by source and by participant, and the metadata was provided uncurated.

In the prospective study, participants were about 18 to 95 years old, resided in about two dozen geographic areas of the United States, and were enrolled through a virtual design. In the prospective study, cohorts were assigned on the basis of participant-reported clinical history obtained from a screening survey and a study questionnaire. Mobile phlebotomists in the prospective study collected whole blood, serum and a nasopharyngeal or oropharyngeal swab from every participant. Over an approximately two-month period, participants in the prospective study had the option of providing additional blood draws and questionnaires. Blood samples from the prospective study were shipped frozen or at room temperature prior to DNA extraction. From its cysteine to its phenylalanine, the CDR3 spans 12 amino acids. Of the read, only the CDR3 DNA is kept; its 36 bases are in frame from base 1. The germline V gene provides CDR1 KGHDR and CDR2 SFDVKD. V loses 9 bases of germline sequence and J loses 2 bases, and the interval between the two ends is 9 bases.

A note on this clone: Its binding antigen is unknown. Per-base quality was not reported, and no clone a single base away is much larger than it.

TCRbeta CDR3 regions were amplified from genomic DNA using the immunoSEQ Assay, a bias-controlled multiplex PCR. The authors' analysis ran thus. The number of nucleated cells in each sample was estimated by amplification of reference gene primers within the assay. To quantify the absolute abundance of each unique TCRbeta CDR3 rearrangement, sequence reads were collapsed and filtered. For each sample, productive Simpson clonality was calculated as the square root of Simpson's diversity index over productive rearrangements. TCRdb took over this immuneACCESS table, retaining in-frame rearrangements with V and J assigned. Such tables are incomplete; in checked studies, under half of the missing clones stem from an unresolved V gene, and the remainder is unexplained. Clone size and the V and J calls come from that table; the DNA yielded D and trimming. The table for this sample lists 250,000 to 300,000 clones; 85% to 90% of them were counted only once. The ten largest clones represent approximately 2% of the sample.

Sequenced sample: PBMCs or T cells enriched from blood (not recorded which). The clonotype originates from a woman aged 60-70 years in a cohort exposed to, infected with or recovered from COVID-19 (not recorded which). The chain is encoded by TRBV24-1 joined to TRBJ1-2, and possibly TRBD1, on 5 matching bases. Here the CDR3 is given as CATGGGNYGYTF. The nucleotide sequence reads TGTGCCACCGGGGGGGGGAACTATGGCTACACCTTC.